Sequencing of this T cell receptor (beta chain) was carried out in a study of somatic mutations in cytotoxic T cells in rheumatoid arthritis. General observations from the study: Rheumatoid arthritis patients showed CD8+ clonality increasing with age, unlike healthy controls. Within 8 of 65 patients, the single biggest CD8+ clone made up more than 20% of CD8+ cells.

Generated by immunoSEQ multiplex PCR, the TCRdb table keeps only in-frame clones and is missing some. This sample has tens of thousands of clones, with more than 80% found just once. V lost 5 bases and J lost 0, with 12 bases in between. Germline V gives CDR1 SGHTA, CDR2 FQGTGA. The CDR3 spans 15 residues. Comments on this clone: The antigen is not known.

The sequence came from a middle-aged man in good health. The sample comprised CD8+ T cells sorted from blood. This chain connects TRBV7-3 to TRBJ2-3, with D maybe TRBD2 (6 bases). The CDR3 DNA sequence: TGTGCCAGCAGCAGTCGGGACTCTAGCACAGATACGCAGTATTTT. Translation gives CASSSRDSSTDTQYF.